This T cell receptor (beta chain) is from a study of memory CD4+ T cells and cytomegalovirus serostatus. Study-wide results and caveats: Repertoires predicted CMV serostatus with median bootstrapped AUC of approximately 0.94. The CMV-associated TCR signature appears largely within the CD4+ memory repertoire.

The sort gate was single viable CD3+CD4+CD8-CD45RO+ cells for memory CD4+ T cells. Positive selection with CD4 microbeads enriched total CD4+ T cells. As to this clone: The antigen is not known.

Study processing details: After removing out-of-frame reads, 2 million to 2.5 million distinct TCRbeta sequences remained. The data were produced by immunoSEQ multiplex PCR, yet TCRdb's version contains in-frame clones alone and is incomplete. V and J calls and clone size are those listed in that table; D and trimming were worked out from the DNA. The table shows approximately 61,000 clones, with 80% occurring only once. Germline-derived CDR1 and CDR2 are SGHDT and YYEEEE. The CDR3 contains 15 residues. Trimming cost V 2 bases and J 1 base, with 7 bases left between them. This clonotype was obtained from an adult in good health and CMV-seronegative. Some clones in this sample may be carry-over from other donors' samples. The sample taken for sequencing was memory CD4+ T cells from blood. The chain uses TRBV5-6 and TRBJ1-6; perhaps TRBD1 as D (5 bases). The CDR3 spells CASSLDSSYNSPLHF. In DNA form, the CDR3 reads TGTGCCAGCAGCTTAGACAGTTCCTATAATTCACCCCTCCACTTT. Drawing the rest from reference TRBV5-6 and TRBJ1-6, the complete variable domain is DAGVTQSPTHLIKTRGQQVTLRCSPKSGHDTVSWYQQALGQGPQFIFQYYEEEERQRGNFPDRFSGHQFPNYSSELNVNALLLGDSALYLCASSLDSSYNSPLHFGNGTRLTVT.